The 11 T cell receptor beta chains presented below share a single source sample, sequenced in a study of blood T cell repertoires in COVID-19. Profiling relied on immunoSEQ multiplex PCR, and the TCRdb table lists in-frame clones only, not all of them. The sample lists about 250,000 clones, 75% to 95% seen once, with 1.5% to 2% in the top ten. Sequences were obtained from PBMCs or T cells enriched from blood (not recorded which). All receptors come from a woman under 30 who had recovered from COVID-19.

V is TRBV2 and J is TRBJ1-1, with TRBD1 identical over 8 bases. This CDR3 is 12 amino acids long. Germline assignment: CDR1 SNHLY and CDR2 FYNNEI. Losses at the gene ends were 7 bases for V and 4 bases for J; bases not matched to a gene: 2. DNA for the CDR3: TGTGCCAGCAATCAGGGGGCCACTGAAGCTTTCTTT. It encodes CASNQGATEAFF.

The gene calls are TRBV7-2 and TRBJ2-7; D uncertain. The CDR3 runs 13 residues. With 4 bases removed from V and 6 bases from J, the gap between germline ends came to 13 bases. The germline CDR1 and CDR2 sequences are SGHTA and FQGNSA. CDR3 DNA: TGTGCCAGCAGCTACGACATTCTTGGCGAGCAGTACTTC. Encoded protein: CASSYDILGEQYF.

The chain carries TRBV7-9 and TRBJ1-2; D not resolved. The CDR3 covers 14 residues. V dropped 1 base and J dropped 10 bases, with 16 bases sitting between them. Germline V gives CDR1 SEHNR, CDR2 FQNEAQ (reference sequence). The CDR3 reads CASSLGSLTSVYTF. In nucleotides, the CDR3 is TGTGCCAGCAGCTTAGGTAGCCTAACTTCAGTCTACACCTTC.

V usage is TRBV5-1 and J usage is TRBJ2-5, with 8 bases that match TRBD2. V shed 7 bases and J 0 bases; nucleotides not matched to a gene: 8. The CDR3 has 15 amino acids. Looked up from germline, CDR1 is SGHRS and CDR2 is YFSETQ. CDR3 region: CASRSGGSYQETQYF. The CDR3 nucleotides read TGCGCCAGCCGGAGCGGGGGCAGCTACCAAGAGACCCAGTACTTC.

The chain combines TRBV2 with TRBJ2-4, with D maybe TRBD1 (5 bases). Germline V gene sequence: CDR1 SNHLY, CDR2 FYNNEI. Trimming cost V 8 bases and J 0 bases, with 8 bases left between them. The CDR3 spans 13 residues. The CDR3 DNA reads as TGTGCCAGCGGGGCCCTAGCCAAAAACATTCAGTACTTC. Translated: CASGALAKNIQYF.

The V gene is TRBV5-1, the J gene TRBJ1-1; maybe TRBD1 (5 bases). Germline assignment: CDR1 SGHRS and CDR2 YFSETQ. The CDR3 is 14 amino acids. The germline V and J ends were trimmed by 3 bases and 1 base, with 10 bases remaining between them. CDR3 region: CASSSSGGNTEAFF. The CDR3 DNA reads TGCGCCAGCAGCTCGTCCGGGGGGAACACTGAAGCTTTCTTT.

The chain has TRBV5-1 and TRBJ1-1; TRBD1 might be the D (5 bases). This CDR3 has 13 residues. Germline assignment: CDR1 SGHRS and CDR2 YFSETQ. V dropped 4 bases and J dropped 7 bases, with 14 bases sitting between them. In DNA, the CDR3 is TGCGCCAGCAGCCCTCGTGGGGGGGGTGAAGCTTTCTTT. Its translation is CASSPRGGGEAFF.

In DNA form, the CDR3 reads TGTGCCAGCAACACGGGACTAGCGGGAGGGATGAGGGAGACCCAGTACTTC. Translation: CASNTGLAGGMRETQYF. J is TRBJ2-5 and V is TRBV27; 16 bases agree with TRBD2. Germline CDR1 reads MNHEY; CDR2 reads SMNVEV (reference sequence). This CDR3 is 17 amino acids long. The ends lost 7 bases at V and 5 bases at J; junction bases unmatched: 10.

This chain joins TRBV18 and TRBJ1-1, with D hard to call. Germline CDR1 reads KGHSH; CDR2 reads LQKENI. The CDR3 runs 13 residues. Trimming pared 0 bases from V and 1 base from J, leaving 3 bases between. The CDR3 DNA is TGTGCCAGCTCACCACCTAAGAACACTGAAGCTTTCTTT. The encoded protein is CASSPPKNTEAFF. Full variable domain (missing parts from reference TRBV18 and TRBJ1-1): NAGVMQNPRHLVRRRGQEARLRCSPMKGHSHVYWYRQLPEEGLKFMVYLQKENIIDESGMPKERFSAEFPKEGPSILRIQQVVRGDSAAYFCASSPPKNTEAFFGQGTRLTVV.

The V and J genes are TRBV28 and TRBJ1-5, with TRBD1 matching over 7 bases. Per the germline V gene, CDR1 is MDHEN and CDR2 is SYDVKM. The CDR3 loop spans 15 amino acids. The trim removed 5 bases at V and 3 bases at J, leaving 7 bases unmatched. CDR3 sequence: CASSPRQGDNQPQHF. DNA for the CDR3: TGTGCCAGCAGTCCCCGACAGGGAGACAATCAGCCCCAGCATTTT.

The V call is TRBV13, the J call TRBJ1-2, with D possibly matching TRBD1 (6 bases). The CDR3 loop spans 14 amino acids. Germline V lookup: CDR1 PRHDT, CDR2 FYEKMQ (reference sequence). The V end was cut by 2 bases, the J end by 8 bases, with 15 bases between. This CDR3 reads CASSLNDRLDGYTF. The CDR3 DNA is TGTGCCAGCAGCTTAAACGACAGGCTGGACGGCTACACCTTC. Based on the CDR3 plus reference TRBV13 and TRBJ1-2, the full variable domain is AAGVIQSPRHLIKEKRETATLKCYPIPRHDTVYWYQQGPGQDPQFLISFYEKMQSDKGSIPDRFSAQQFSDYHSELNMSSLELGDSALYFCASSLNDRLDGYTFGSGTRLTVV.